Sequencing of this T cell receptor (beta chain) was carried out in a study of blood T cells in healthy people across ages. General observations from the study: Using unsorted PBMCs precluded a conclusive naive versus antigen-experienced comparison. TCR beta diversity, measured per million T cells, fell in a roughly linear way with age.

The CDR3 totals 16 residues. With 1 base removed from V and 4 bases from J, the gap between germline ends came to 16 bases. Per germline, CDR1 MGHDK and CDR2 SYGVNS. Together with a sample-barcoded 5' primer, a J-beta primer mix was included in a second PCR lasting roughly 7 to 11 cycles. TCRdb reprocessed the 5' RACE reads via MiXCR and lists one record per CDR3 protein. Here the sample spans about 780,000 distinct CDR3 sequences, 46% being singletons. A remark on this clonotype: Its antigen is currently unknown.

The chain couples TRBV25-1 to TRBJ1-1, with unresolved D. The sequenced sample was blood. The sequence was collected from an older man in good health. The CDR3 bases are TGTGCCAGCAGTGAATTTTCCCTAAAAGCGGGCACTGAAGCTTTCTTT. Its translation: CASSEFSLKAGTEAFF.